This TCR beta chain was captured in a study of identical twins. Findings and limits, study-wide: While abundant cord blood beta clonotypes carried fewer insertions, memory repertoires showed no such pattern. Zero-insertion results could be subject to partial confounding by invariant MAIT and iNKT cells.

V lost 5 bases, J lost 12 bases, and 17 bases lay in between. The CDR3 runs 12 residues. This clonotype has only a few counts. The antigen remains undetermined. Unique molecular identifiers were in the cDNA, with template-switch universal primer binding. TCRdb passed the 5' RACE reads through MiXCR, listing each CDR3 protein once. The sample comprises 300,000 to 400,000 distinct CDR3 sequences, about 12% of which are singletons, and roughly 7.8% rests with the top ten. These records were also assigned to another study, of yellow fever vaccine responses in identical twins.

Source material: CD8+ T cells sorted from blood. V is TRBV12-3 or TRBV12-4 and J is TRBJ2-7; D gene unclear. The clonotype originates from a young woman in good health. CDR3 in amino acids: CASSPNLVPWYF. The CDR3 nucleotides are TGTGCCAGCAGTCCCAATTTGGTTCCTTGGTACTTC.